Presented here are 28 T cell receptor beta chains from one specimen sequenced in a study of response to subunit inactivated influenza vaccine. TCRdb re-analysed the RT-PCR reads in MiXCR, keeping a single row per CDR3 protein. In the table there are around 540,000 distinct CDR3 sequences, approximately 10% of which are singletons. Sequenced material: PBMCs from blood, taken on the day of vaccination. All receptors come from a man aged 50-59 years who received an inactivated influenza vaccine.

This clonotype was recorded a few times. The V gene is TRBV7-9, the J gene TRBJ1-3; the D is unclear. V was cut by 3 bases and J by 0 bases, with 6 bases left in between. CDR3 length: 14 residues. The germline CDR1 and CDR2 sequences are SEHNR and FQNEAQ (reference sequence). The CDR3 protein is CASSLSISGNTIYF. The DNA of the CDR3 is TGTGCCAGCAGCTTGTCGATCTCTGGAAACACCATATATTTT. The complete variable domain, with remaining parts taken from reference TRBV7-9 and TRBJ1-3, reads DTGVSQNPRHKITKRGQNVTFRCDPISEHNRLYWYRQTLGQGPEFLTYFQNEAQLEKSRLLSDRFSAERPKGSFSTLEIQRTEQGDSAMYLCASSLSISGNTIYFGEGSWLTVV.

The V and J genes are TRBV4-1 and TRBJ1-1; tentative D call: TRBD1 (5 bases). The CDR3 totals 13 residues. Germline V lookup: CDR1 MGHRA, CDR2 YSYEKL. V lost 6 bases to trimming and J lost 6 bases, with 14 bases between them. The CDR3 loop reads CASRPDRGPEAFF. The CDR3 nucleotides are TGCGCCAGCAGACCTGACAGAGGGCCTGAAGCTTTCTTT.

This clonotype was seen a few times. J is TRBJ2-7 and V is TRBV18; 8 bases are a match to TRBD2. V shed 0 bases, J shed 3 bases, and the junction held 7 bases outside the gene matches. There are 16 residues in the CDR3. Germline V lookup: CDR1 KGHSH, CDR2 LQKENI. The chain's CDR3 is CASSPPGLAGFYEQYF. The CDR3 DNA reads as TGTGCCAGCTCACCACCCGGCCTAGCGGGCTTCTACGAGCAGTACTTC.

This clonotype was detected only a few times. At one end the junction does not follow the germline gene, possibly because of a read error. CDR3 in DNA: TGTGCTAGCAGCTTAGGCGGGAGTTCTCCCTACAATGAGCAGTTCTTC. It translates to CASSLGGSSPYNEQFF. The chain employs TRBV7-7 and TRBJ2-1; 7 nucleotides agree with TRBD2. The CDR3 runs to 16 residues. Germline CDR1 and CDR2: SSHAT and FNYEAQ (reference sequence).

V is TRBV24-1 and J is TRBJ2-2; D remains unclear. CDR1 is KGHDR and CDR2 is SFDVKD in the germline V gene. Between the trimmed V and J ends, which lost 1 base and 4 bases, there was a span of 3 bases. The CDR3 extends over 13 amino acids. The CDR3 DNA reads as TGTGCCACCAGTGATTTTCGCACCGGGGAGCTGTTTTTT. This encodes CATSDFRTGELFF.

The table lists this clonotype with many counts. The V and J genes are TRBV2 and TRBJ2-5, with a tentative D call TRBD1 (6 bases). Germline loops: CDR1 SNHLY, CDR2 FYNNEI. The CDR3 runs 14 residues. V was shortened by 6 bases and J by 1 base, with 12 bases between the two germline ends. The CDR3 DNA reads as TGTGCCAGCAGAGGACAGCCGATCCAAGAGACCCAGTACTTC. As protein: CASRGQPIQETQYF.

V gene TRBV7-2 combines with J gene TRBJ1-1; 8 bases agree with TRBD1. V shed 3 bases, J shed 5 bases, and the junction held 2 bases outside the gene matches. CDR1 and CDR2 (germline): SGHTA, FQGNSA. The CDR3 is 13 residues long. The CDR3 coding sequence is TGTGCCAGCAGCTTCTGGACAGGGACTGAAGCTTTCTTT. Translated: CASSFWTGTEAFF. The full variable domain, in which reference TRBV7-2 and TRBJ1-1 provide the parts outside the CDR3, is GAGVSQSPSNKVTEKGKDVELRCDPISGHTALYWYRQSLGQGLEFLIYFQGNSAPDKSGLPSDRFSAERTGGSVSTLTIQRTQQEDSAVYLCASSFWTGTEAFFGQGTRLTVV.

This chain uses TRBV18 with TRBJ2-5; the match to TRBD2 covers 10 bases. CDR1 and CDR2 (germline): KGHSH, LQKENI. V shed 3 bases, J shed 5 bases, and the junction held 12 bases outside the gene matches. The CDR3 totals 17 residues. The CDR3 DNA sequence: TGTGCCAGCTCACCCTTATCCCAGCGGGAGGGCCTTGAGACCCAGTACTTC. Its translation is CASSPLSQREGLETQYF.

This clonotype was detected a few times. The V gene is TRBV4-3, the J gene TRBJ2-6, with D hard to call. Germline V gene lookup returns CDR1 LGHNA and CDR2 YSLEER. The V and J ends lost 1 base and 4 bases respectively, with 8 bases between them. The CDR3 loop spans 15 amino acids. CDR3 residues: CASSQVGPGANVLTF. In nucleotides, the CDR3 is TGCGCCAGCAGCCAAGTAGGGCCCGGGGCCAACGTCCTGACTTTC.

The J gene is TRBJ2-3, the V gene TRBV11-2; no reliable D call. The germline V and J ends were trimmed by 8 bases and 3 bases, with 6 bases remaining between them. The germline CDR1 and CDR2 sequences are SGHAT and FQNNGV. The CDR3 is 11 residues long. The CDR3 coding sequence is TGTGCCAGCGGAGAGACAGATACGCAGTATTTT. Protein product: CASGETDTQYF.

With regard to this clonotype: One base away lies a much larger clone, so this may be a sequencing read error. V and J are TRBV18 and TRBJ2-5, with 8 bases fitting TRBD1. CDR1 KGHSH and CDR2 LQKENI come from the germline V gene. The CDR3 is 16 amino acids. CDR3 bases: TGTTCCAGCTCACCAGTCAGCCAGGGGGCTCAAGAGACCCAGTACTTC. Its protein is CSSSPVSQGAQETQYF. The full variable domain, completed using reference TRBV18 and TRBJ2-5, is NAGVMQNPRHLVRRRGQEARLRCSPMKGHSHVYWYRQLPEEGLKFMVYLQKENIIDESGMPKERFSAEFPKEGPSILRIQQVVRGDSAAYFCSSSPVSQGAQETQYFGPGTRLLVL.

The V gene is TRBV4-2, the J gene TRBJ2-4, with 7 bases aligning to TRBD2. This CDR3 is built from 17 residues. Germline CDR1 is LGHNA and CDR2 is YNFKEQ. V gave up 0 bases and J gave up 1 base; unmatched junction bases: 6. The CDR3 here is CASSQDGGGGAKNIQYF. The CDR3 DNA reads TGTGCCAGCAGCCAAGATGGTGGGGGGGGGGCCAAAAACATTCAGTACTTC.

This clonotype came up a few times. The genes are TRBV12-3 or TRBV12-4 and TRBJ1-2, with a tentative D call TRBD1 (5 bases). V lost 5 bases and J lost 7, with 14 bases in between. This CDR3 is built from 13 residues. The CDR3, as DNA: TGTGCCAGCAGTGAAACCAGGGTTCGTGGCTACACCTTC. Its protein is CASSETRVRGYTF.

In this sample, this clonotype turned up a few times. The J gene is TRBJ1-2, the V gene TRBV11-2; maybe TRBD1 (5 bases). The V and J ends lost 0 bases and 4 bases respectively, with 15 bases between them. CDR3 length equals 16 residues. Germline V gene lookup returns CDR1 SGHAT and CDR2 FQNNGV. CDR3 amino acids: CASSLDPQGGFYGYTF. The CDR3 DNA sequence: TGTGCCAGCAGCTTAGACCCTCAGGGCGGGTTCTATGGCTACACCTTC.

The chain employs TRBV4-1 and TRBJ2-4; 10 nucleotides line up with TRBD2. CDR1 and CDR2 (germline): MGHRA, YSYEKL. J gave up 0 bases and V 1 base, and 3 bases lay outside the gene matches. The CDR3 contains 17 residues. The CDR3 DNA reads TGCGCCAGCAGCCAAGGAGGACTAGCGGAAGCCAAAAACATTCAGTACTTC. As protein: CASSQGGLAEAKNIQYF.

This clonotype showed up just a few times. The V gene is TRBV6-1, the J gene TRBJ2-2; no firm D call. Trimming removed 4 bases at V and 3 bases at J, with 9 bases between. Germline V gives CDR1 MNHNS, CDR2 SASEGT. The CDR3 is 14 amino acids. For the CDR3, the DNA is TGTGCCAGCAGTGCTACGAGCGACACCGGGGAGCTGTTTTTT. As protein: CASSATSDTGELFF.

V gene TRBV7-2 combines with J gene TRBJ2-7, with 7 bases fitting TRBD2. With 3 bases clipped from V and 3 bases from J, the junction kept 5 bases outside the gene matches. Germline-derived CDR1 and CDR2 are SGHTA and FQGNSA. The CDR3 contains 14 residues. CDR3 amino acids: CASSFGRPYYEQYF. In nucleotides, the CDR3 is TGTGCCAGCAGCTTCGGGAGGCCCTACTACGAGCAGTACTTC. Full variable domain (outside the CDR3, taken from reference TRBV7-2 and TRBJ2-7): GAGVSQSPSNKVTEKGKDVELRCDPISGHTALYWYRQSLGQGLEFLIYFQGNSAPDKSGLPSDRFSAERTGGSVSTLTIQRTQQEDSAVYLCASSFGRPYYEQYFGPGTRLTVT.

This clonotype appeared many times. The CDR3 spells CASSVYGAGANEQFF. In DNA, the CDR3 is TGTGCCAGCAGCGTGTACGGGGCGGGAGCTAATGAGCAGTTCTTC. This chain connects TRBV9 to TRBJ2-1, with 7 bases matching TRBD2. Germline V lookup: CDR1 SGDLS, CDR2 YYNGEE. CDR3 length: 15 residues. After removal of 2 bases from V and 7 bases from J, the junction contained 9 bases not matched to a gene.

This chain connects TRBV7-3 to TRBJ2-3; 14 bases align to TRBD2. This CDR3 spans 15 amino acids. V lost 3 bases, J lost 8 bases, and 4 bases stayed unmatched. Germline values: CDR1 SGHTA, CDR2 FQGTGA. The CDR3 protein is CASSLGLAGDGTQYF. The CDR3, as DNA: TGTGCCAGCAGCTTGGGACTAGCGGGAGATGGTACGCAGTATTTT.

In its sample, this clonotype was seen many times. The chain joins TRBV20-1 to TRBJ1-5, with 11 bases lining up with TRBD1. The ends lost 4 bases at V and 2 bases at J; junction bases unmatched: 13. The V gene's germline CDR1 is DFQATT and CDR2 SNEGSKA (reference sequence). This CDR3 is 18 amino acids long. The DNA of the CDR3 is TGCAGTGCTATATCCCGGGACAGGGGGATGAGGGGCAATCAGCCCCAGCATTTT. Its translation: CSAISRDRGMRGNQPQHF.

The chain links TRBV6-6 to TRBJ1-4, with no clear D. Per germline, CDR1 MNHNY and CDR2 SVGAGI (reference sequence). Trimming removed 4 bases at V and 7 bases at J, with 10 bases between. The CDR3 loop spans 13 amino acids. The chain's CDR3 is CASSSNQVEKLFF. As DNA, the CDR3 is TGTGCCAGCAGTTCGAATCAGGTTGAAAAACTGTTTTTT.

In this sample, this clonotype turned up a few times. The chain uses TRBV20-1 and TRBJ2-3, with 9 bases fitting TRBD2. The CDR3 is made up of 15 amino acids. The germline gives CDR1 DFQATT, CDR2 SNEGSKA (reference sequence). The V segment lost 2 bases and the J segment 3 bases; nucleotides outside the gene matches: 6. CDR3 nucleotide sequence: TGCAGTGCTAGAACGCTCAGCGGGGGGACAGATACGCAGTATTTT. It translates to CSARTLSGGTDTQYF.

This clonotype turned up a few times. The chain recombines TRBV12-3 or TRBV12-4 with TRBJ2-1; D is perhaps TRBD2 (6 bases). V gave up 3 bases and J gave up 0 bases, with 12 bases separating them. CDR3 length equals 16 residues. CDR3 sequence: CASSLSGSSSYNEQFF. In DNA, the CDR3 is TGTGCCAGCAGTTTGAGCGGGTCGAGCTCCTACAATGAGCAGTTCTTC.

The chain recombines TRBV5-1 with TRBJ1-1; tentative D call: TRBD1 (6 bases). The CDR3 is 16 residues long. CDR1 is SGHRS and CDR2 is YFSETQ in the germline V gene. The V and J ends lost 3 bases and 0 bases respectively, with 15 bases between them. This chain's CDR3 is CASSWQGHLMNTEAFF. CDR3 bases: TGCGCCAGCAGCTGGCAGGGGCACCTTATGAACACTGAAGCTTTCTTT. The full variable domain, rest sourced from reference TRBV5-1 and TRBJ1-1, is KAGVTQTPRYLIKTRGQQVTLSCSPISGHRSVSWYQQTPGQGLQFLFEYFSETQRNKGNFPGRFSGRQFSNSRSEMNVSTLELGDSALYLCASSWQGHLMNTEAFFGQGTRLTVV.

This clonotype was seen a handful of times. The chain employs TRBV27 and TRBJ2-2; TRBD2 matches at 10 bases. This CDR3 region has 16 residues. The trim removed 5 bases at V and 4 bases at J, leaving 7 bases unmatched. Germline V gives CDR1 MNHEY, CDR2 SMNVEV (reference sequence). CDR3 bases: TGTGCCAGCAGTCATCCTAGCGGGAGTTTCACCGGGGAGCTGTTTTTT. Translated: CASSHPSGSFTGELFF.

This clonotype was found many times. The chain employs TRBV28 and TRBJ2-1; no firm D call. Germline assignment: CDR1 MDHEN and CDR2 SYDVKM. The V end was cut by 3 bases, the J end by 5 bases, with 5 bases between. CDR3 size: 12 residues. CDR3: CASSFGDNEQFF. The CDR3 nucleotides are TGTGCCAGCAGTTTTGGGGACAATGAGCAGTTCTTC. Full variable domain (rest looked up from reference TRBV28 and TRBJ2-1): DVKVTQSSRYLVKRTGEKVFLECVQDMDHENMFWYRQDPGLGLRLIYFSYDVKMKEKGDIPEGYSVSREKKERFSLILESASTNQTSMYLCASSFGDNEQFFGPGTRLTVL.

This clonotype turned up a few times. This rearrangement joins TRBV18 to TRBJ1-4, with 7 bases aligning to TRBD1. Trimming at V came to 2 bases and at J to 3 bases, leaving 6 bases not matched to a gene. Germline CDR1 and CDR2: KGHSH and LQKENI. This CDR3 contains 16 residues. CDR3 nucleotides: TGTGCCAGCTCACCATTATCCGGGACAGCTAATGAAAAACTGTTTTTT. Its translation is CASSPLSGTANEKLFF.

The chain joins TRBV5-1 to TRBJ2-3, with 9 bases that match TRBD2. The ends lost 4 bases at V and 2 bases at J; junction bases unmatched: 14. CDR3 length: 18 amino acids. From germline, CDR1 is SGHRS and CDR2 YFSETQ. The CDR3 protein is CASSPLPRREGPTDTQYF. The CDR3 DNA reads as TGCGCCAGCAGCCCGTTACCCCGGCGGGAGGGCCCCACAGATACGCAGTATTTT.